A selection of T cell receptor beta chains follows, all from one sample in a study of T cells in Graves' hyperthyroidism and ophthalmopathy. TCRdb re-called the multiplex PCR reads through MiXCR, storing one row per CDR3 protein. The sample comprises 340,000 or so distinct CDR3 sequences, around 20% of which are singletons, and 50% to 65% rests with the top ten. Sequenced: blood. The receptor source for this set is a woman aged 45-60 years with Graves' hyperthyroidism. Each CDR3 is given without its conserved first and last residue.

V	J	CDR3
TRBV24-1	TRBJ2-1	ATSDSRGPHNEQF
TRBV29-1	TRBJ2-3	SVEGFTDTQY
TRBV28	TRBJ1-1	ASSTSAFFAVNTEAF
TRBV24-1	TRBJ2-1	ATSTSVQLNEQF
TRBV15	TRBJ2-5	ATSSNRIQETQY
TRBV29-1	TRBJ2-1	SVEETGSSHNEQF
TRBV27	TRBJ1-1	ASRDRGHTEAF
TRBV27	TRBJ2-6	ASSLIGRAGANVLT
TRBV6-1	TRBJ2-2	ASSTTGCPSTGELF
TRBV5-6	TRBJ1-1	ASSRGRTTEAF
TRBV20-1	TRBJ2-7	SVNVPLTSADYEQY
TRBV6-6	TRBJ2-7	ASSYTGLGIEQY
TRBV19	TRBJ2-7	ASSPSSGSGYEQY
TRBV5-1	TRBJ1-6	ASSQEISVNSPLH
TRBV28	TRBJ1-2	ASGDGQYGYT
TRBV7-9	TRBJ2-5	ASSSRSSETQY
TRBV3-1	TRBJ2-3	ASSQAVLAGGTDTQY
TRBV11-2	TRBJ2-1	ASSLVSTSYNEQF
TRBV19	TRBJ2-5	ASSPSRAPRTQY
TRBV13	TRBJ1-1	ASSLDSISGNTEAF
TRBV11-2	TRBJ1-1	ASSLSTRPNTEAF
TRBV11-2	TRBJ1-1	ASSSLAGGRTEAF
TRBV6-1	TRBJ2-1	ASSWGQGNSEQF
TRBV7-8	TRBJ2-2	ASSLERTGENTGELF
TRBV28	TRBJ2-1	ASSTIAGKGDEQF
TRBV29-1	TRBJ2-7	SVGVDFYEQY
TRBV30	TRBJ1-1	AGPNTEAF
TRBV12-3/TRBV12-4	TRBJ2-3	ASSLPRPTDTQY
TRBV9	TRBJ2-1	ASSVGPLLAGEYNEQS
TRBV11-1	TRBJ1-2	ASSRGTGSYGYT
TRBV7-6	TRBJ2-3	ASSSGTSGSRSDTQY
TRBV3-1	TRBJ1-4	ASSQEGQGEVGKLF
TRBV7-8	TRBJ2-3	ASSLVTSSTDTQY
TRBV18	TRBJ1-1	ASSQGTWNTEAF
TRBV18	TRBJ2-7	ASSPGGRDYEQY
TRBV11-1	TRBJ2-1	ASTRPEVGNEQF
TRBV6-1	TRBJ2-5	ASRVGRQWGTQY
TRBV11-2	TRBJ1-1	ASSLDSLGRWDTEAF
TRBV7-9	TRBJ1-2	ASSPTALGYGYT
TRBV7-3	TRBJ2-7	ASSAQTGDEQY
TRBV28	TRBJ1-3	ASSPGTGNGNTIY
TRBV2	TRBJ1-5	ASSVQGINQPQH
TRBV6-4	TRBJ2-3	ASSDDSGRKHSTDTQY
TRBV28	TRBJ2-2	ASTLTSGLSFRELF
TRBV10-2	TRBJ1-2	ASSDGTGINYGYT
TRBV7-6	TRBJ1-4	ASSSRSGTGYEKLF
TRBV7-9	TRBJ2-1	ASSFGGENEQF
TRBV20-1	TRBJ1-1	SAIPRGRNTEAF
TRBV29-1	TRBJ2-2	SVRETGELF
TRBV20-1	TRBJ2-1	SARGQGNYNEQF
TRBV7-2	TRBJ2-6	ASSLRTRRTYSGANVLT
TRBV7-3	TRBJ2-1	ASSQSGASYNEQF
TRBV11-3	TRBJ2-1	ASSPGEGLGNEQF
TRBV6-1	TRBJ2-5	ASSEAQRLTPETQY
TRBV13	TRBJ1-6	ASTLGLVNNSPLH
TRBV24-1	TRBJ2-2	ATSAGGQGVPGELF
TRBV20-1	TRBJ2-7	SVSASPEQY
TRBV7-2	TRBJ2-1	ASSLAGAQEQF